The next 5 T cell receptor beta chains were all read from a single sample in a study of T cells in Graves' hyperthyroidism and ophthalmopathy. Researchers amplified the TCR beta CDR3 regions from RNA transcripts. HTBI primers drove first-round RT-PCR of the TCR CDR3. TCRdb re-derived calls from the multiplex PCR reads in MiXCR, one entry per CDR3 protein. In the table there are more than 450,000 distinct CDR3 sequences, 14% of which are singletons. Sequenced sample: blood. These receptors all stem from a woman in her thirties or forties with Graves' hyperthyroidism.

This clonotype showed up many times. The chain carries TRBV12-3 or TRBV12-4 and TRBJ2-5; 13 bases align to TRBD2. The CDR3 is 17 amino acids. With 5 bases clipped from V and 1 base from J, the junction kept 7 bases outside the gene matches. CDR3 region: CASSRTSGSPIQETQYF. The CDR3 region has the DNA TGTGCCAGCAGTAGGACTAGCGGGAGCCCGATCCAAGAGACCCAGTACTTC.

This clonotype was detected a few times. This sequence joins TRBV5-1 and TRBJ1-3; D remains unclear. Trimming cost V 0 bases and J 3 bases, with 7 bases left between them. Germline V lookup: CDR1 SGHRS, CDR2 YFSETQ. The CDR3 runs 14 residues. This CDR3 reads CASSLDRIGNTIYF. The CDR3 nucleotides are TGCGCCAGCAGCTTGGATCGGATTGGAAACACCATATATTTT. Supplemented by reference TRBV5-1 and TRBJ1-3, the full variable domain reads KAGVTQTPRYLIKTRGQQVTLSCSPISGHRSVSWYQQTPGQGLQFLFEYFSETQRNKGNFPGRFSGRQFSNSRSEMNVSTLELGDSALYLCASSLDRIGNTIYFGEGSWLTVV.

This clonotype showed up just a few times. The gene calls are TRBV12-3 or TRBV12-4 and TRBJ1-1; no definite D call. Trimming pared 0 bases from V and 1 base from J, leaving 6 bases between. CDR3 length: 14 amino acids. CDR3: CASSLAGTNTEAFF. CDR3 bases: TGTGCCAGCAGTTTAGCGGGCACGAACACTGAAGCTTTCTTT.

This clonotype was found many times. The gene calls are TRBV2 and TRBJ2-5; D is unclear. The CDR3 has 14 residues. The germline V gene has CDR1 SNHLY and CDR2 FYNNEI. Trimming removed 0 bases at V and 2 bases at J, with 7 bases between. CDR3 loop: CASSEAFAQETQYF. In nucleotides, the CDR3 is TGTGCCAGCAGTGAAGCGTTCGCTCAAGAGACCCAGTACTTC. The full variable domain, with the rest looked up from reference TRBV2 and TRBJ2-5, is EPEVTQTPSHQVTQMGQEVILRCVPISNHLYFYWYRQILGQKVEFLVSFYNNEISEKSEIFDDQFSVERPDGSNFTLKIRSTKLEDSAMYFCASSEAFAQETQYFGPGTRLLVL.

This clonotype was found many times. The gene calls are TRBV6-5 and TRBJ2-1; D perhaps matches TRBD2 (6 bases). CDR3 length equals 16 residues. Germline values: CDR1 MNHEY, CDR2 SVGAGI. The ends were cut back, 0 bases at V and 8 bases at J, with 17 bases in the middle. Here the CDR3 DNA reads TGTGCCAGCAGTTACTCGATTCTAGCGCGGGCAGATGAGCAGTTCTTC. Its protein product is CASSYSILARADEQFF.